This T cell receptor (beta chain) was captured by sequencing in a study of blood T cell repertoires in COVID-19. Looking at the study overall: Whether acute or convalescent, the COVID-19 samples came from the United States, Italy and Spain.

Patients from Seattle were sampled longitudinally, starting during active infection. In the authors' workflow: Estimation of nucleated cell counts was performed using reference gene primer amplification. Using immunoSEQ multiplex PCR, the repertoire was profiled, and TCRdb retains in-frame clones only, with some absent. The V and J calls and clone size are taken from that table; D and trimming were inferred from the DNA. The data contain 150,000 to 200,000 clones, around 87% of them singletons. J was trimmed by 1 base and V by 2 bases; bases with no gene match: 6. CDR3 size: 16 residues. Germline-derived CDR1 and CDR2 are MDHEN and SYDVKM.

The source material was peripheral blood. This sequence was found in a woman aged 70-85 years with COVID-19, enrolled during active disease. The genes are TRBV28 and TRBJ2-7; 9 bases are a match to TRBD2. The CDR3 here is CASSLVVLAGSYEQYF. In DNA form, the CDR3 reads TGTGCCAGCAGTTTAGTTGTGCTAGCGGGGTCCTACGAGCAGTACTTC.